The next 11 T cell receptor beta chains were all read from a single sample in a study of breast tumors, draining lymph nodes, adjacent tissues. TCRdb reprocessed the multiplex PCR reads with MiXCR, giving one entry per CDR3 protein. The sample has about 130,000 distinct CDR3 sequences, about 20% seen once. The lymph nodes were axillary draining lymph nodes from breast cancer patients. Sequencing was performed on axillary lymph node tissue. The receptors stem from a female donor with breast cancer. Some clones in this sample may be carry-over from other donors' samples.

This clonotype was picked up many times. The rearrangement joins TRBV12-3 or TRBV12-4 to TRBJ2-3; either TRBD1 or TRBD2 may fit D (5 bases each). The CDR3 runs 15 residues. Trimming pared 3 bases from V and 3 bases from J, leaving 13 bases between. CDR3 amino acids: CASSFGTGGTDTQYF. In nucleotides, the CDR3 is TGTGCCAGCAGTTTTGGTACAGGAGGAACAGATACGCAGTATTTT.

Remarks on this clonotype: A much more abundant neighbour one base away suggests this may be a read error. This chain uses TRBV5-1 with TRBJ2-3, with 10 bases matching TRBD2. The CDR3 totals 16 residues. Germline assignment: CDR1 SGHRS and CDR2 YFSETQ. V gave up 5 bases and J gave up 2 bases; unmatched junction bases: 8. The CDR3: CASRLAGASITDTQYF. The CDR3 region has the DNA TGCGCCAGCAGGCTAGCGGGGGCGTCTATCACAGATACGCAGTATTTT.

Note on this clonotype: One base away lies a much larger clone, so this may be a sequencing read error. The chain recombines TRBV20-1 with TRBJ1-2; D unresolved. Trimming removed 5 bases at V and 4 bases at J, with 11 bases between. The CDR3 contains 12 residues. The germline gives CDR1 DFQATT, CDR2 SNEGSKA (reference sequence). This CDR3 is CSAGPVTYGYTF. The CDR3 DNA reads as TGCAGTGCTGGCCCAGTCACCTATGGCTACACCTTC.

V is TRBV5-6 and J is TRBJ2-5; D remains ambiguous. The CDR3 is 14 residues long. The V and J ends lost 0 bases and 5 bases respectively, with 11 bases between them. Germline CDR1 reads SGHDT; CDR2 reads YYEEEE. The CDR3: CASSLGKGLETQYF. DNA for the CDR3: TGTGCCAGCAGCTTGGGAAAAGGGTTGGAGACCCAGTACTTC.

This clonotype was counted only a few times. The rearrangement uses TRBV28 and TRBJ2-7; 7 positions agree with TRBD2. This CDR3 contains 15 residues. V lost 2 bases to trimming and J lost 3 bases; unmatched junction nucleotides: 7. Germline assignment: CDR1 MDHEN and CDR2 SYDVKM. This CDR3 is CASSLAGALRYEQYF. CDR3 nucleotide sequence: TGTGCCAGCAGTTTAGCGGGAGCTCTACGCTACGAGCAGTACTTC.

This clonotype has a count of ten or more. The gene calls are TRBV20-1 and TRBJ2-1; 10 bases are shared with TRBD2. The CDR3 is 14 residues long. The trim removed 6 bases at V and 6 bases at J, leaving 8 bases unmatched. Looked up from germline, CDR1 is DFQATT and CDR2 is SNEGSKA (reference sequence). CDR3 protein: CSAIDRTSGNEQFF. CDR3 nucleotide sequence: TGCAGTGCGATTGATAGGACTAGCGGCAATGAGCAGTTCTTC.

In this sample, this clonotype turned up many times. The chain links TRBV3-1 to TRBJ1-5, with D unclear. The V end was cut by 4 bases, the J end by 1 base, with 5 bases between. Germline values: CDR1 LGHDT, CDR2 YNNKEL (reference sequence). This CDR3 is 13 amino acids long. The CDR3 DNA is TGTGCCAGCAGCCCCTCCAGCAATCAGCCCCAGCATTTT. Translated, it gives CASSPSSNQPQHF.

In its sample, this clonotype was seen many times. The V call is TRBV11-2, the J call TRBJ2-3; tentatively, D is TRBD2 (6 bases). CDR1 and CDR2 from the germline V gene are SGHAT and FQNNGV. The CDR3 totals 13 residues. Trimming cost V 9 bases and J 4 bases, with 14 bases left between them. The CDR3 spells CASTRGVADTQYF. The CDR3 nucleotides are TGTGCCAGTACCCGCGGGGTTGCAGATACGCAGTATTTT.

This clonotype came up once. Since a much larger clone is just one base distant, this may be a read error. The rearrangement links TRBV2 to TRBJ2-2; 8 bases are shared with TRBD1. The CDR3 spans 16 residues. In germline, CDR1 is SNHLY, CDR2 FYNNEI. The CDR3 region is CARSRQGTANTGELFF. As DNA, the CDR3 is TGTGCCCGCAGTCGACAGGGGACCGCGAACACCGGGGAGCTGTTTTTT.

This clonotype was recorded at least ten times. The chain is built from TRBV19 and TRBJ2-1; TRBD1 agrees at 7 bases. This CDR3 is 14 amino acids long. Germline CDR1 and CDR2: LNHDA and SQIVND (reference sequence). V lost 6 bases, J lost 0 bases, and 2 bases stayed unmatched. This CDR3 is CASRWDSSYNEQFF. The CDR3 DNA reads TGTGCCAGTAGATGGGACAGCTCCTACAATGAGCAGTTCTTC.

This clonotype showed up many times. The genes are TRBV5-1 and TRBJ1-3; D gene ambiguous. Germline lookup yields CDR1 SGHRS and CDR2 YFSETQ. Deletions cut 4 bases from V and 1 base from J, with 9 bases between. This CDR3 contains 14 residues. CDR3 DNA: TGCGCCAGCAGCCCGACAAGATCTGGAAACACCATATATTTT. Its protein is CASSPTRSGNTIYF.